These 19 T cell receptor beta chains came from one sample sequenced in a study of blood T cell repertoires in COVID-19. Data came from immunoSEQ multiplex PCR; TCRdb stores just in-frame clones and leaves some out. The data hold about 160,000 clones, with roughly 84% observed a single time. The sequencing sample was made of PBMCs or T cells enriched from blood (not recorded which). The receptors here all came from a man aged 55 to 70 who had recovered from COVID-19.

The J gene is TRBJ2-1, the V gene TRBV6-5; 9 bases match TRBD1. J was trimmed by 6 bases and V by 6 bases; bases with no gene match: 3. Germline V gene sequence: CDR1 MNHEY, CDR2 SVGAGI. This CDR3 contains 13 residues. The CDR3: CASSGDRVNEQFF. CDR3 nucleotides: TGTGCCAGCAGCGGGGACAGGGTCAATGAGCAGTTCTTC.

V is TRBV2 and J is TRBJ2-2, with 13 nucleotides matching TRBD2. V shed 5 bases and J 7 bases; nucleotides not matched to a gene: 7. This CDR3 spans 16 amino acids. Germline CDR1 and CDR2: SNHLY and FYNNEI. CDR3 nucleotide sequence: TGTGCCAGCAGTCCCGTCAGACTAGCGGGGGGCGGGGAGCTGTTTTTT. Translation: CASSPVRLAGGGELFF.

This clone was detected only once. The chain has TRBV5-1 and TRBJ2-5; D possibly corresponds to TRBD1 (6 bases). CDR1 is SGHRS, CDR2 YFSETQ, per germline. Trimming removed 7 bases from V and 3 bases from J, with 16 bases in between. This CDR3 has 14 residues. The CDR3 loop reads CASGLLGHEETQYF. DNA for the CDR3: TGCGCCAGCGGGCTGTTGGGACATGAAGAGACCCAGTACTTC.

The table lists this clone with a count of one. The J gene is TRBJ2-1, the V gene TRBV7-9; 9 nucleotides agree with TRBD2. The CDR3 loop spans 15 amino acids. Unmatched junction bases numbered 3, after V lost 0 bases and J lost 6 bases. Germline CDR1 reads SEHNR; CDR2 reads FQNEAQ (reference sequence). The CDR3 loop is CASSLAIAGANEQFF. CDR3 nucleotides: TGTGCCAGCAGCTTAGCTATAGCGGGAGCCAATGAGCAGTTCTTC.

The CDR3 here is CASSPDGGLAGEYRYEQYF. The CDR3 nucleotides are TGTGCCAGCAGTCCCGATGGTGGACTAGCGGGAGAGTACCGATACGAGCAGTACTTC. The chain couples TRBV28 to TRBJ2-7; 13 nucleotides align to TRBD2. J was trimmed by 4 bases and V by 5 bases; bases with no gene match: 17. The CDR3 totals 19 residues. Per the germline V gene, CDR1 is MDHEN and CDR2 is SYDVKM.

This clone has a handful of counts. The CDR3 is CASSLAGTYNEQFF. DNA for the CDR3: TGTGCCAGCAGTCTAGCGGGGACCTACAATGAGCAGTTCTTC. The rearrangement links TRBV27 to TRBJ2-1; 9 bases agree with TRBD2. CDR1 and CDR2 (germline): MNHEY, SMNVEV (reference sequence). Trimming at V came to 5 bases and at J to 2 bases, leaving 1 base not matched to a gene. The CDR3 covers 14 residues.

The J gene is TRBJ2-1, the V gene TRBV7-8; perhaps TRBD1 as D (5 bases). Germline CDR1 and CDR2: SGHVS and FQNEAQ. This CDR3 is built from 14 residues. The ends were cut back, 3 bases at V and 5 bases at J, with 11 bases in the middle. The CDR3 region is CASSLGPDHNEQFF. As DNA, the CDR3 is TGTGCCAGCAGCTTGGGGCCTGACCACAATGAGCAGTTCTTC.

The chain employs TRBV19 and TRBJ2-4, with TRBD2 matching over 10 bases. With V trimmed by 0 bases and J by 2 bases, 7 bases remained unmatched. The CDR3 length is 18 residues. CDR1 and CDR2 from the germline V gene are LNHDA and SQIVND (reference sequence). In nucleotides, the CDR3 is TGTGCCAGTAGTATAGATCCGAGCGGGGGGGCTACCAAAAACATTCAGTACTTC. Protein sequence: CASSIDPSGGATKNIQYF.

The V and J genes are TRBV5-1 and TRBJ1-4, with 9 bases aligning to TRBD1. Germline loops: CDR1 SGHRS, CDR2 YFSETQ. Germline trimming cut 4 bases from V and 15 bases from J; bases unmatched to any gene: 10. The CDR3 sequence is 13 residues long. The CDR3 here is CASSPWTGEWMFF. The DNA of the CDR3 is TGCGCCAGCAGCCCATGGACAGGGGAATGGATGTTTTTT.

The rearrangement links TRBV5-1 to TRBJ2-7, with 14 bases identical to TRBD2. There are 17 residues in the CDR3. Germline V gives CDR1 SGHRS, CDR2 YFSETQ. V gave up 0 bases and J gave up 5 bases; unmatched junction bases: 7. This chain's CDR3 is CASSLERLAGGPHEQYF. The CDR3 DNA is TGCGCCAGCAGCTTGGAACGACTAGCGGGAGGGCCGCACGAGCAGTACTTC.

The rearrangement links TRBV19 to TRBJ1-1; perhaps TRBD1 as D (5 bases). Germline lookup yields CDR1 LNHDA and CDR2 SQIVND (reference sequence). V was pared by 5 bases and J by 7 bases, with 20 bases between. The CDR3 covers 15 residues. The CDR3 coding sequence is TGTGCCAGTAGTCCCCACAGGATTCACGAACATGAAGCTTTCTTT. Protein sequence: CASSPHRIHEHEAFF.

The genes are TRBV28 and TRBJ1-5; no definite D call. Germline assignment: CDR1 MDHEN and CDR2 SYDVKM. This CDR3 has 14 amino acids. Deletions cut 6 bases from V and 0 bases from J, with 9 bases between. The CDR3 region has the DNA TGTGCCAGCAGCCCTGTCAGTAGCAATCAGCCCCAGCATTTT. Translating it yields CASSPVSSNQPQHF.

V usage is TRBV28 and J usage is TRBJ2-1; 7 bases are a match to TRBD1. Germline lookup yields CDR1 MDHEN and CDR2 SYDVKM. Losses at the gene ends were 4 bases for V and 15 bases for J; bases not matched to a gene: 9. The CDR3 sequence is 12 residues long. This chain's CDR3 is CASSSPTGFSFF. DNA of the CDR3: TGTGCCAGCAGTTCACCGACAGGGTTTTCGTTCTTC.

V usage is TRBV6-5 and J usage is TRBJ1-5; the D is unclear. The CDR3 extends over 14 amino acids. Trimming cost V 6 bases and J 3 bases, with 12 bases left between them. Germline assignment: CDR1 MNHEY and CDR2 SVGAGI. The CDR3 nucleotides are TGTGCCAGCAGGATAACCCAGGACAATCAGCCCCAGCATTTT. Its protein product is CASRITQDNQPQHF.

The V and J genes are TRBV6-5 and TRBJ2-2; TRBD1 aligns across 7 bases. The V and J ends lost 9 bases and 0 bases, in that order; junction bases with no gene match: 4. The CDR3 spans 14 residues. Germline V gene sequence: CDR1 MNHEY, CDR2 SVGAGI. The CDR3 loop reads CASLTGANTGELFF. CDR3 DNA sequence: TGTGCCAGTCTTACAGGGGCGAACACCGGGGAGCTGTTTTTT.

The chain recombines TRBV7-8 with TRBJ2-5; possible D gene TRBD1, 6 bases. This CDR3 spans 14 amino acids. The V gene lost 5 bases and the J gene lost 5 bases, with 15 bases spanning the gap. The germline V gene has CDR1 SGHVS and CDR2 FQNEAQ. The CDR3, as DNA: TGTGCCAGCAGCGCCACAGGGCTGGGGGAGACCCAGTACTTC. It is translated as CASSATGLGETQYF.

This clone has more than one count but fewer than ten. V is TRBV3-1 (or the pseudogene TRBV3-2) and J is TRBJ2-3; D is uncertain. In germline, CDR1 is LGHDT, CDR2 YNNKEL (reference sequence). Trimming pared 2 bases from V and 0 bases from J, leaving 12 bases between. The CDR3 is made up of 16 amino acids. This CDR3 is CASSQRLRASTDTQYF. Here the CDR3 DNA reads TGTGCCAGCAGCCAACGTCTACGCGCTAGCACAGATACGCAGTATTTT.

The CDR3 sequence is CASSSQGGYGYTF. Here the CDR3 DNA reads TGCGCCAGCAGCTCACAGGGCGGCTATGGCTACACCTTC. The chain carries TRBV5-1 and TRBJ1-2, with a weak D call TRBD1 (6 bases). V lost 3 bases and J 4 bases, leaving 10 bases between the germline ends. This CDR3 is built from 13 residues. Germline V CDR1 and CDR2: SGHRS, YFSETQ.

This chain uses TRBV28 with TRBJ2-7; 10 nucleotides line up with TRBD1. Germline values: CDR1 MDHEN, CDR2 SYDVKM. V was clipped by 4 bases and J by 6 bases; unmatched bases: 9. The CDR3 has 15 amino acids. CDR3 residues: CASSSSGTGVGEQYF. The CDR3 bases are TGTGCCAGCAGTTCCTCCGGGACAGGGGTAGGCGAGCAGTACTTC.